The 28 T cell receptor beta chains below were found in one sample sequenced in a study of T cells in localized non-small cell lung cancer. The table came from immunoSEQ multiplex PCR; TCRdb's copy has only in-frame clones and leaves some out. Of approximately 47,000 clones listed, about 88% are singletons. The sample here was PBMCs, taken before any cancer treatment. The receptors were sampled from a man aged 40 to 69 with stage II lung adenocarcinoma.

This chain links TRBV18 with TRBJ2-3, with TRBD1 matching 7 bases. Germline CDR1 is KGHSH and CDR2 is LQKENI. V trimming: 6 bases; J trimming: 6 bases; junction bases outside the gene matches: 9. The CDR3 contains 14 residues. The CDR3 loop reads CASSPGQREDTQYF. Written as DNA, the CDR3 is TGTGCCAGCTCCCCGGGACAGAGGGAGGATACGCAGTATTTT.

The V call is TRBV5-8, the J call TRBJ2-1; TRBD1 is a possible D gene (6 bases). The CDR3 has 13 amino acids. V dropped 5 bases and J dropped 2 bases, with 8 bases sitting between them. Germline V lookup: CDR1 SGHTS, CDR2 YDEGEE. The CDR3 is CASRGQTYNEQFF. CDR3 DNA: TGTGCCAGCAGAGGACAGACCTACAATGAGCAGTTCTTC.

In this sample, this clone turned up a few times. The CDR3: CAWSPGQLQETQYF. The CDR3, as DNA: TGTGCCTGGAGTCCGGGACAACTCCAAGAGACCCAGTACTTC. The J gene is TRBJ2-5, the V gene TRBV30; tentative D call: TRBD1 (6 bases). Trimming took off 2 bases at V and 1 base at J, with 11 bases between the two ends. This CDR3 has 14 amino acids. Germline CDR1 reads GTSNPN; CDR2 reads SVGIG (reference sequence).

V usage is TRBV4-1 and J usage is TRBJ2-3; D is undetermined. The CDR3 totals 14 residues. Per the germline V gene, CDR1 is MGHRA and CDR2 is YSYEKL. V lost 4 bases, J lost 5 bases, and 13 bases lay in between. CDR3 protein: CASSLVPNGDTQYF. The CDR3 region has the DNA TGCGCCAGCAGCCTGGTCCCTAATGGAGATACGCAGTATTTT.

This rearrangement joins TRBV10-3 to TRBJ2-1; 10 bases agree with TRBD2. V lost 0 bases and J lost 9; bases outside the gene matches: 14. CDR1 is ENHRY and CDR2 is SYGVKD in the germline V gene. This CDR3 contains 18 residues. CDR3 amino acids: CAISESRLAGAEDGEQFF. In nucleotides, the CDR3 is TGTGCCATCAGTGAGTCAAGGCTAGCGGGGGCCGAGGACGGTGAGCAGTTCTTC.

This clone was detected only once. This chain links TRBV9 with TRBJ1-6, with D possibly matching TRBD1 (6 bases). Deletions cut 4 bases from V and 7 bases from J, with 12 bases between. CDR1 is SGDLS and CDR2 is YYNGEE in the germline V gene. The CDR3 is 14 amino acids. The CDR3 region is CASSLGQPNSPLHF. In DNA, the CDR3 is TGTGCCAGCAGCTTAGGACAGCCCAATTCACCCCTCCACTTT. Based on the CDR3 plus reference TRBV9 and TRBJ1-6, the full variable domain is DSGVTQTPKHLITATGQRVTLRCSPRSGDLSVYWYQQSLDQGLQFLIQYYNGEERAKGNILERFSAQQFPDLHSELNLSSLELGDSALYFCASSLGQPNSPLHFGNGTRLTVT.

The count of this clone is one. This chain connects TRBV9 to TRBJ1-4, with a tentative D call TRBD1 (5 bases). V lost 0 bases and J 8 bases, leaving 11 bases between the germline ends. The germline gives CDR1 SGDLS, CDR2 YYNGEE. The CDR3 covers 14 residues. The chain's CDR3 is CASSVGGREEKLFF. The DNA of the CDR3 is TGTGCCAGCAGCGTAGGGGGCAGGGAGGAAAAACTGTTTTTT.

This clone was observed once. The J gene is TRBJ2-7, the V gene TRBV19; 9 positions agree with TRBD1. Per germline, CDR1 LNHDA and CDR2 SQIVND (reference sequence). The CDR3 is 15 residues long. V trimming: 3 bases; J trimming: 3 bases; junction bases outside the gene matches: 6. This CDR3 reads CASSISGTGLYEQYF. The DNA of the CDR3 is TGTGCCAGTAGTATCTCCGGGACAGGGCTCTACGAGCAGTACTTC.

The V call is TRBV10-2, the J call TRBJ2-2, with 7 nucleotides matching TRBD1. CDR1 WSHSY and CDR2 SAAADI come from the germline V gene. This CDR3 region has 16 residues. With 8 bases clipped from V and 1 base from J, the junction kept 10 bases outside the gene matches. The CDR3 nucleotides are TGCGCCAGCCAAGAGGGGGCCGAATTGAACACCGGGGAGCTGTTTTTT. Its translation is CASQEGAELNTGELFF.

In this sample, this clone turned up once. The chain combines TRBV10-3 with TRBJ2-7; perhaps TRBD2 as D (5 bases). The germline CDR1 and CDR2 sequences are ENHRY and SYGVKD. V was shortened by 0 bases and J by 5 bases, with 29 bases between the two germline ends. The CDR3 loop spans 20 amino acids. This CDR3 reads CAISESCKVMGVQVSNEQYV. In DNA, the CDR3 is TGTGCCATCAGTGAGTCTTGTAAAGTAATGGGAGTCCAGGTGTCCAACGAGCAGTACGTC.

The rearrangement joins TRBV30 to TRBJ1-3; D ambiguous. V lost 0 bases, J lost 0 bases, and 15 bases lay in between. The germline gives CDR1 GTSNPN, CDR2 SVGIG (reference sequence). CDR3 length: 17 amino acids. In DNA, the CDR3 is TGTGCCTGGAGTGTATCAAGGCAGTCGCTCTCTGGAAACACCATATATTTT. Translation: CAWSVSRQSLSGNTIYF. Full variable domain (missing parts from reference TRBV30 and TRBJ1-3): SQTIHQWPATLVQPVGSPLSLECTVEGTSNPNLYWYRQAAGRGLQLLFYSVGIGQISSEVPQNLSASRPQDRQFILSSKKLLLSDSGFYLCAWSVSRQSLSGNTIYFGEGSWLTVV.

This chain links TRBV7-9 with TRBJ1-2, with D possibly TRBD1 on 6 matching bases. CDR1 is SEHNR and CDR2 is FQNEAQ in the germline V gene (reference sequence). The ends were cut back, 7 bases at V and 4 bases at J, with 16 bases in the middle. The CDR3 contains 14 residues. CDR3 amino acids: CASKPPGQPYGYTF. DNA of the CDR3: TGTGCCAGCAAACCCCCAGGACAGCCCTATGGCTACACCTTC.

The chain has TRBV2 and TRBJ2-5, with 9 bases identical to TRBD2. CDR1 and CDR2 (germline): SNHLY, FYNNEI. The V segment lost 3 bases and the J segment 5 bases; nucleotides outside the gene matches: 13. This CDR3 is 17 amino acids long. CDR3 sequence reads: CASSDPWRAGGGETQYF. CDR3 bases: TGTGCCAGCAGTGATCCCTGGCGAGCGGGGGGCGGTGAGACCCAGTACTTC.

The chain joins TRBV9 to TRBJ2-1; D not resolved. Trimming shortened V by 0 bases and J by 0 bases, and 19 bases separated the two germline ends. CDR3 length: 19 residues. The germline V gene encodes CDR1 SGDLS and CDR2 YYNGEE. The CDR3, as DNA: TGTGCCAGCAGCGTAGGGTCACAAAGGAGCGAAAGCTCCTACAATGAGCAGTTCTTC. As protein: CASSVGSQRSESSYNEQFF.

The chain uses TRBV7-3 and TRBJ2-1; 10 nucleotides align to TRBD2. This CDR3 is built from 15 residues. Germline V gene lookup returns CDR1 SGHTA and CDR2 FQGTGA. V lost 2 bases, J lost 3 bases, and 1 base stayed unmatched. CDR3 nucleotides: TGTGCCAGCAGCTTACTAGCGGGGGTCTACAATGAGCAGTTCTTC. It specifies CASSLLAGVYNEQFF. Based on the CDR3 plus reference TRBV7-3 and TRBJ2-1, the full variable domain is GAGVSQTPSNKVTEKGKYVELRCDPISGHTALYWYRQSLGQGPEFLIYFQGTGAADDSGLPNDRFFAVRPEGSVSTLKIQRTERGDSAVYLCASSLLAGVYNEQFFGPGTRLTVL.

CDR3 amino acids: CASSEGGGSEAFF. The CDR3 bases are TGTGCCAGCAGTGAAGGGGGAGGCTCTGAAGCTTTCTTT. The genes are TRBV25-1 and TRBJ1-1; weak D call: TRBD1 (5 bases). Per the germline V gene, CDR1 is MGHDK and CDR2 is SYGVNS. CDR3 length: 13 amino acids. With 2 bases removed from V and 6 bases from J, the gap between germline ends came to 10 bases.

This rearrangement joins TRBV7-6 to TRBJ2-1; 9 bases align to TRBD2. Looked up from germline, CDR1 is SGHVS and CDR2 is FNYEAQ. The CDR3 sequence is 15 residues long. V was pared by 5 bases and J by 2 bases, with 4 bases of the junction left unmatched. The CDR3 DNA is TGTGCCAGCAGCCTTAGCGGGGGCGCCTACAATGAGCAGTTCTTC. This translates into CASSLSGGAYNEQFF.

The gene calls are TRBV20-1 and TRBJ1-2; D is unclear. CDR3 length: 11 residues. CDR1 DFQATT and CDR2 SNEGSKA come from the germline V gene (reference sequence). V was trimmed by 5 bases and J by 5 bases, leaving 9 bases between them. In DNA form, the CDR3 reads TGCAGTGCTTCAGATGGATATGGCTACACCTTC. Translation: CSASDGYGYTF.

The chain uses TRBV28 and TRBJ1-1; D unresolved. The CDR3 is 16 amino acids. Germline CDR1 MDHEN, CDR2 SYDVKM. V lost 1 base to trimming and J lost 2 bases, with 14 bases between them. CDR3: CASSLYPPGKNTEAFF. The CDR3 DNA sequence: TGTGCCAGCAGTTTATACCCCCCTGGAAAAAACACTGAAGCTTTCTTT.

The CDR3 DNA is TGTGCCAGCAGCTTAGACCAGGGTGGATATGGCTACACCTTC. Translation: CASSLDQGGYGYTF. The chain joins TRBV11-2 to TRBJ1-2, with D maybe TRBD1 (5 bases). V gave up 0 bases and J gave up 5 bases, with 10 bases separating them. The CDR3 sequence is 14 residues long. Germline V gene sequence: CDR1 SGHAT, CDR2 FQNNGV.

V usage is TRBV7-2 and J usage is TRBJ1-5, with TRBD1 as a possible D gene (5 bases). V dropped 0 bases and J dropped 3 bases, with 12 bases sitting between them. Germline CDR1 is SGHTA and CDR2 is FQGNSA. The CDR3 spans 16 residues. CDR3 in amino acids: CASSLAGGANNQPQHF. The CDR3 coding sequence is TGTGCCAGCAGCTTAGCGGGAGGGGCTAACAATCAGCCCCAGCATTTT.

This clone appeared a few times. J is TRBJ2-5 and V is TRBV28; 9 bases are shared with TRBD1. The CDR3 has 12 amino acids. The trim removed 8 bases at V and 3 bases at J, leaving 1 base unmatched. The V gene's germline CDR1 is MDHEN and CDR2 SYDVKM. Written as DNA, the CDR3 is TGTGCCAGCGGGGACAGGGAAGAGACCCAGTACTTC. Its protein is CASGDREETQYF.

The chain has TRBV13 and TRBJ2-1; 11 nucleotides line up with TRBD2. Trimming took 4 bases from V and 5 from J; bases not matched to a gene: 19. Germline V gives CDR1 PRHDT, CDR2 FYEKMQ (reference sequence). The CDR3 is 20 residues long. In nucleotides, the CDR3 is TGTGCCAGCAGCTCAGGGGGACTAGCGGTTCTAACACCTGGGGACAATGAGCAGTTCTTC. Residues: CASSSGGLAVLTPGDNEQFF.

The gene calls are TRBV7-6 and TRBJ1-1; the D gene is possibly TRBD1 (6 bases). V was shortened by 0 bases and J by 0 bases, with 17 bases between the two germline ends. The CDR3 is 18 amino acids. CDR1 and CDR2 from the germline V gene are SGHVS and FNYEAQ. CDR3 in DNA: TGTGCCAGCAGCTTAGCCATTGGGGGCAGCGCTATGAACACTGAAGCTTTCTTT. Its translation: CASSLAIGGSAMNTEAFF.

CDR3 sequence reads: CAISEEGNTGELFF. The CDR3, as DNA: TGTGCCATCAGTGAGGAGGGGAACACCGGGGAGCTGTTTTTT. V usage is TRBV10-3 and J usage is TRBJ2-2; TRBD2 might be the D (5 bases). CDR1 ENHRY and CDR2 SYGVKD come from the germline V gene. The CDR3 loop spans 14 amino acids. V dropped 2 bases and J dropped 1 base, with 5 bases sitting between them.

The chain recombines TRBV5-1 with TRBJ2-2; D may be TRBD2 (6 bases). Looked up from germline, CDR1 is SGHRS and CDR2 is YFSETQ. The CDR3 totals 16 residues. The germline V and J ends were trimmed by 2 bases and 1 base, with 12 bases remaining between them. As DNA, the CDR3 is TGCGCCAGCAGCTTAGTAACTAGCTTGAACACCGGGGAGCTGTTTTTT. It encodes CASSLVTSLNTGELFF.

The chain is built from TRBV27 and TRBJ1-4; D might be TRBD1 (5 bases). The CDR3 sequence is 16 residues long. Germline V gene lookup returns CDR1 MNHEY and CDR2 SMNVEV (reference sequence). V lost 1 base, J lost 1 base, and 10 bases lay in between. CDR3 in amino acids: CASSLFSGRTNEKLFF. CDR3 in DNA: TGTGCCAGCAGTTTATTCTCAGGGAGAACTAATGAAAAACTGTTTTTT. Variable domain in full (rest from reference TRBV27 and TRBJ1-4): EAQVTQNPRYLITVTGKKLTVTCSQNMNHEYMSWYRQDPGLGLRQIYYSMNVEVTDKGDVPEGYKVSRKEKRNFPLILESPSPNQTSLYFCASSLFSGRTNEKLFFGSGTQLSVL.

The chain is built from TRBV15 and TRBJ1-4; perhaps TRBD1 as D (6 bases). CDR1 and CDR2 (germline): LNHNV, YYDKDF (reference sequence). This CDR3 region has 16 residues. The V end lost 0 bases, the J end lost 5 bases, and 13 bases lay between the germline ends. The CDR3 DNA is TGTGCCACCAGCAGAGACCCGGGGGCCCTGAATGAAAAACTGTTTTTT. Translation gives CATSRDPGALNEKLFF.